One and the same sample provided the 23 T cell receptor beta chains below, sequenced in a study of identical twins. TCRdb called the 5' RACE reads again in MiXCR, with one record for every CDR3 protein. The table shows 520,000 or so distinct CDR3 sequences, with less than 25% occurring only once. These records were also assigned to another study, of T cells expressing NK-cell markers.

Material for sequencing was CD4+ T cells sorted from blood. These receptors originate from a woman between 18 and 29 years old in good health.

V usage is TRBV6-2 or TRBV6-3 and J usage is TRBJ2-2; the match to TRBD2 covers 7 bases. This CDR3 spans 14 amino acids. V gave up 7 bases and J gave up 6 bases; unmatched junction bases: 8. Germline CDR1 and CDR2: MNHEY and SVGEGT. CDR3 DNA sequence: TGTGCCAGCACCCGGGACGGGGGGTCCGGGGAGCTGTTTTTT. Protein sequence: CASTRDGGSGELFF.

This chain uses TRBV10-3 with TRBJ1-5; 8 bases are a match to TRBD1. CDR1 is ENHRY, CDR2 SYGVKD, per germline. The CDR3 has 13 residues. J lost 4 bases, V lost 6 bases, and 2 bases had no gene match. The CDR3 sequence: CAIRDRVNQPQHF. CDR3 nucleotide sequence: TGTGCCATCAGGGACAGGGTAAATCAGCCCCAGCATTTT.

This clonotype was picked up a small number of times. The gene calls are TRBV20-1 and TRBJ1-2; no definite D call. Germline V gene data show CDR1 as DFQATT and CDR2 as SNEGSKA (reference sequence). V lost 3 bases to trimming and J lost 4 bases, with 6 bases between them. This CDR3 has 11 amino acids. DNA of the CDR3: TGCAGTGCTAGGCTTGGCTATGGCTACACCTTC. Its translation is CSARLGYGYTF.

V and J are TRBV10-3 and TRBJ1-1; D gene unclear. The CDR3 extends over 16 amino acids. Germline V gives CDR1 ENHRY, CDR2 SYGVKD. Trimming removed 4 bases from V and 1 base from J, with 16 bases in between. The CDR3 DNA sequence: TGTGCCATCAGTGGCTCCAAAAGTCAACGGAACACTGAAGCTTTCTTT. The encoded protein is CAISGSKSQRNTEAFF.

Note on this clonotype: No conserved phenylalanine or tryptophan is present at the end of the CDR3, so a read error is the likely explanation. V and J are TRBV12-3 or TRBV12-4 and TRBJ1-4; TRBD1 agrees at 7 bases. The CDR3 sequence is 14 residues long. The J segment lost 5 bases and the V segment lost 5 bases, leaving 5 bases of the junction unmatched. Here the CDR3 DNA reads TGTGCCAGCAGTCCCCGGGACAGCAATGAAAAACTGTTTCTT. It encodes CASSPRDSNEKLFL.

The chain recombines TRBV6-1 with TRBJ1-3; D may be TRBD1 (5 bases). The CDR3 runs 17 residues. The V and J ends lost 8 bases and 0 bases respectively, with 20 bases between them. CDR1 MNHNS and CDR2 SASEGT come from the germline V gene. DNA of the CDR3: TGTGCCAGCCGGGGGGACGCCCGCGGGCCCTCTGGAAACACCATATATTTT. Amino acids: CASRGDARGPSGNTIYF.

This clonotype was seen a handful of times. V usage is TRBV3-1 and J usage is TRBJ2-7, with D perhaps TRBD1 or TRBD2 (6 bases each). The CDR3 is 14 residues long. V lost 4 bases to trimming and J lost 3 bases, with 13 bases between them. Germline lookup yields CDR1 LGHDT and CDR2 YNNKEL (reference sequence). The chain's CDR3 is CASSPRGHYYEQYF. CDR3 DNA sequence: TGTGCCAGCAGCCCCCGGGGGCATTACTACGAGCAGTACTTC.

This clonotype came up a few times. The chain uses TRBV2 and TRBJ2-3, with 9 bases aligning to TRBD1. This CDR3 has 15 amino acids. Germline CDR1 is SNHLY and CDR2 is FYNNEI. The V gene end was trimmed by 5 bases and the J gene end by 7 bases; junction bases not matched to a gene: 10. For the CDR3, the DNA is TGTGCCAGCAGTAACGGACAGGGGCTAATGAATACGCAGTATTTT. Its protein is CASSNGQGLMNTQYF.

In its sample, this clonotype was seen many times. J is TRBJ1-2 and V is TRBV20-1, with D possibly matching TRBD1 (5 bases). Trimming removed 6 bases from V and 3 bases from J, with 17 bases in between. Germline lookup yields CDR1 DFQATT and CDR2 SNEGSKA (reference sequence). This CDR3 comprises 14 residues. The CDR3 region has the DNA TGCAGTGCCATGGATAAAGGGGCTTACTATGGCTACACCTTC. Translation: CSAMDKGAYYGYTF.

This clonotype has only a few counts. The V call is TRBV10-3, the J call TRBJ2-2; 9 nucleotides agree with TRBD2. The ends lost 5 bases at V and 0 bases at J; junction bases unmatched: 4. In germline, CDR1 is ENHRY, CDR2 SYGVKD. There are 16 residues in the CDR3. The CDR3 DNA reads TGTGCCATCAGTCAGGCGGGGGGGGCGAACACCGGGGAGCTGTTTTTT. It specifies CAISQAGGANTGELFF.

This clonotype has more than one count but fewer than ten. V is TRBV6-2 or TRBV6-3 and J is TRBJ2-2; perhaps TRBD2 as D (6 bases). The CDR3 has 14 amino acids. Germline V gene lookup returns CDR1 MNHEY and CDR2 SVGEGT. Between the trimmed V and J ends, which lost 7 bases and 3 bases, there was a span of 12 bases. The CDR3 nucleotides are TGTGCCAGCATGAGCGGGCAGTACACCGGGGAGCTGTTTTTT. Translated, it gives CASMSGQYTGELFF.

The chain recombines TRBV12-3 or TRBV12-4 with TRBJ1-2, with 7 bases that match TRBD1. This CDR3 spans 15 amino acids. J gave up 0 bases and V 3 bases, and 4 bases lay outside the gene matches. The CDR3 DNA follows: TGTGCCAGCAGTTTGGGGACAGCTACTAACTATGGCTACACCTTC. This sequence encodes CASSLGTATNYGYTF.

This clonotype was counted only a few times. The chain is built from TRBV12-3 or TRBV12-4 and TRBJ1-1; possible D gene TRBD1, 5 bases. CDR3 length: 13 residues. Trimming left V 5 bases short and J 4 bases short, with 11 bases between. The CDR3 bases are TGTGCCAGCAGTCGCGGACAACGCACTGAAGCTTTCTTT. Its protein product is CASSRGQRTEAFF.

This clonotype is a singleton in its sample. The rearrangement uses TRBV20-1 and TRBJ2-3; D is unresolved. V lost 4 bases, J lost 2 bases, and 7 bases lay in between. The CDR3 contains 12 residues. Germline V gene sequence: CDR1 DFQATT, CDR2 SNEGSKA (reference sequence). CDR3 sequence (DNA): TGCAGTGCTACTAGGTACACAGATACGCAGTATTTT. It translates to CSATRYTDTQYF.

V usage is TRBV12-3 or TRBV12-4 and J usage is TRBJ2-7; 11 bases fit TRBD2. CDR3 length equals 15 residues. The V segment lost 2 bases and the J segment 6 bases; nucleotides outside the gene matches: 6. CDR3 coding DNA: TGTGCCAGCAGTTTATTAGCGGGGGGGCCTGGCGAGCAGTACTTC. Protein product: CASSLLAGGPGEQYF.

This chain uses TRBV3-1 with TRBJ2-3, with 8 bases lining up with TRBD2. In germline, CDR1 is LGHDT, CDR2 YNNKEL (reference sequence). The CDR3 is 18 residues long. Trimming removed 4 bases from V and 2 bases from J; junction bases left unmatched: 14. In DNA, the CDR3 is TGTGCCAGCAGCCTGGCTCCGCCCGGACTAGCCAACACAGATACGCAGTATTTT. Residues: CASSLAPPGLANTDTQYF.

This sequence joins TRBV7-3 and TRBJ2-3; unclear D gene. Germline V gene lookup returns CDR1 SGHTA and CDR2 FQGTGA. V lost 5 bases and J lost 6, with 12 bases in between. This CDR3 comprises 13 residues. CDR3: CASSDNRLDTQYF. CDR3 coding DNA: TGTGCCAGCAGCGACAACCGGTTGGATACGCAGTATTTT.

The chain has TRBV7-3 and TRBJ2-1; 8 bases fit TRBD2. The junction had 8 bases not matched to a gene; V was cut back by 5 bases and J by 5 bases. This CDR3 spans 15 amino acids. Germline V gives CDR1 SGHTA, CDR2 FQGTGA. The CDR3 loop is CASSPGGAGNNEQFF. In DNA, the CDR3 is TGTGCCAGCAGCCCCGGGGGGGCCGGAAACAATGAGCAGTTCTTC.

Only a few counts were recorded for this clonotype. The chain has TRBV6-2 or TRBV6-3 and TRBJ2-7, with TRBD1 matching over 9 bases. J lost 7 bases, V lost 9 bases, and 7 bases had no gene match. Germline assignment: CDR1 MNHEY and CDR2 SVGEGT. This CDR3 comprises 12 residues. The CDR3 is CASGDRAEEQYF. DNA for the CDR3: TGTGCCAGTGGGGACAGGGCGGAGGAGCAGTACTTC.

This chain uses TRBV5-1 with TRBJ1-6, with a weak D call TRBD1 (5 bases). V gave up 3 bases and J gave up 3 bases, with 13 bases separating them. CDR1 is SGHRS and CDR2 is YFSETQ in the germline V gene. This CDR3 comprises 16 residues. This chain's CDR3 is CASSSLSTDYNSPLHF. CDR3 nucleotide sequence: TGCGCCAGCAGCTCCCTGTCGACAGACTATAATTCACCCCTCCACTTT.

This clonotype was detected ten times or more. The rearrangement uses TRBV7-6 and TRBJ2-1; 8 bases are shared with TRBD1. This CDR3 contains 15 residues. The V gene end was trimmed by 2 bases and the J gene end by 6 bases; junction bases not matched to a gene: 6. Germline CDR1 is SGHVS and CDR2 is FNYEAQ. This CDR3 reads CASSLKGQAFNEQFF. In DNA, the CDR3 is TGTGCCAGCAGCTTAAAGGGACAGGCCTTCAATGAGCAGTTCTTC. Complete variable domain (other parts from reference TRBV7-6 and TRBJ2-1): GAGVSQSPRYKVTKRGQDVALRCDPISGHVSLYWYRQALGQGPEFLTYFNYEAQQDKSGLPNDRFSAERPEGSISTLTIQRTEQRDSAMYRCASSLKGQAFNEQFFGPGTRLTVL.

The chain joins TRBV3-1 to TRBJ2-3; perhaps D is TRBD1 or TRBD2 (6 bases each). CDR3 length equals 13 residues. Trimming cost V 3 bases and J 6 bases, with 10 bases left between them. The germline V gene encodes CDR1 LGHDT and CDR2 YNNKEL (reference sequence). CDR3 region: CASSQRRGDTQYF. CDR3 nucleotides: TGTGCCAGCAGCCAGAGGAGGGGGGATACGCAGTATTTT.

This clonotype has a handful of counts. This chain connects TRBV6-5 to TRBJ1-5; no firm D call. Germline V lookup: CDR1 MNHEY, CDR2 SVGAGI. This CDR3 has 13 amino acids. V was pared by 0 bases and J by 9 bases, with 9 bases between. CDR3 nucleotides: TGTGCCAGCAGTTACTCGGCCGGGCGGCCCCAGCATTTT. Translated: CASSYSAGRPQHF.